These T cell receptor beta chains were read from a single sample in a study of blood T cell repertoires in COVID-19. The data were produced by immunoSEQ multiplex PCR, yet TCRdb's version contains in-frame clones alone and is incomplete. The sample records 90,000 to 150,000 clones, approximately 81% being singletons. The sequenced sample was peripheral blood. These receptors all come from a woman of 80 years or more with acute or convalescent COVID-19. Each CDR3 is given with its conserved first and last residue. D genes are given only for firm matches. Only part of the rows carry a size: once, few, many, or a class if the clone is expanded.

j_call d_call v_call clone_size cdr3_aa cdr3_nt
TRBJ2-7 TRBD2 TRBV28 few CASSLPSGSYEQYF TGTGCCAGCAGTTTGCCTAGCGGGAGTTACGAGCAGTACTTC
TRBJ2-3 - TRBV3-1/TRBV3-2 - CASSQLGRYTDTQYF TGTGCCAGCAGCCAACTGGGCAGGTACACAGATACGCAGTATTTT
TRBJ1-2 TRBD1 TRBV30 - CAWSTGGDNYGYTF TGTGCCTGGTCGACAGGGGGCGATAACTATGGCTACACCTTC
TRBJ2-3 TRBD1 TRBV29-1 - CSVRTGGADTQYF TGCAGCGTACGGACAGGGGGCGCAGATACGCAGTATTTT
TRBJ1-1 - TRBV28 - CASSYPGGLTEAFF TGTGCCAGCAGTTACCCCGGGGGGCTCACTGAAGCTTTCTTT
TRBJ2-2 - TRBV11-2 - CASSSTGNPGELFF TGTGCCAGCAGCTCAACAGGGAACCCCGGGGAGCTGTTTTTT
TRBJ1-2 TRBD1 TRBV3-1/TRBV3-2 - CASSQGGQRNYGYTF TGTGCCAGCAGCCAAGGGGGACAGCGTAACTATGGCTACACCTTC
TRBJ2-5 - TRBV6-5 - CASSSTDRPPRETQYF TGTGCCAGCAGTTCAACTGACAGGCCCCCACGGGAGACCCAGTACTTC
TRBJ2-1 - TRBV9 - CASSTQANPGSYNEQFF TGTGCCAGCAGCACTCAAGCTAACCCCGGCTCCTACAATGAGCAGTTCTTC
TRBJ2-7 - TRBV10-1 - CASSATGFHEQYF TGCGCCAGCAGTGCGACGGGATTCCACGAGCAGTACTTC
TRBJ2-1 - TRBV18 - CASSLLQGFQSNEQFF TGTGCCAGCTCACTGTTACAGGGATTCCAGTCCAATGAGCAGTTCTTC